These T cell receptor beta chains were read from a single sample in a study of cytomegalovirus exposure and HLA in healthy donors. This table comes from immunoSEQ multiplex PCR, and its TCRdb copy is limited to in-frame clones, with some not included. The sample lists 120,000 to 150,000 clones, approximately 82% occurring once. Input material: PBMCs. The receptors originated from a man younger than 35 in good health and CMV-seropositive. The CDR3 runs from the conserved cysteine through the conserved F or W. A D gene is named only where the DNA matches it firmly. The size of a clone is reported for some rows only, either as once, few or many, or as a class for expanded clones.

TRBV27	TRBJ2-7	.	TRBD2	CASSSPGLAGGPWEQYF	TGTGCCAGCAGTTCCCCCGGACTAGCGGGAGGGCCTTGGGAGCAGTACTTC
TRBV19	TRBJ2-2	.	TRBD1	CASSDRVGTGELFF	TGTGCCAGTAGTGACAGGGTGGGCACCGGGGAGCTGTTTTTT
TRBV6-5	TRBJ1-1	.	.	CASRPVNWNTEAFF	TGTGCCAGCAGGCCGGTAAACTGGAACACTGAAGCTTTCTTT
TRBV9	TRBJ2-5	once	.	CASSVARTYQETQYF	TGTGCCAGCAGCGTAGCTCGGACATACCAAGAGACCCAGTACTTC
TRBV28	TRBJ2-7	once	TRBD1	CASSSFGTAQYEQYF	TGTGCCAGCAGTTCCTTTGGGACAGCACAATACGAGCAGTACTTC
TRBV18	TRBJ1-4	few	TRBD1	CASSPSQGVVEKLFF	TGTGCCAGCTCACCCTCACAGGGGGTTGTTGAAAAACTGTTTTTT
TRBV4-1	TRBJ1-1	.	.	CASSQDRGKTEAFF	TGCGCCAGCAGCCAAGATAGGGGGAAAACTGAAGCTTTCTTT
TRBV5-1	TRBJ2-3	.	.	CASSFGGGITDTQYF	TGCGCCAGCAGCTTCGGGGGAGGAATCACAGATACGCAGTATTTT
TRBV5-1	TRBJ2-7	few	.	CASSFSGANEQYF	TGCGCCAGCAGCTTTTCAGGGGCCAACGAGCAGTACTTC
TRBV30	TRBJ2-1	.	.	CAWSGHRESYNEQFF	TGTGCCTGGAGTGGCCACCGTGAGTCCTACAATGAGCAGTTCTTC
TRBV6-6	TRBJ2-7	few	TRBD1	CASRGTGKANEQYF	TGTGCCAGCAGGGGGACAGGGAAGGCCAACGAGCAGTACTTC
TRBV7-9	TRBJ1-1	.	.	CASSESSGVTTEAFF	TGTGCCAGCAGCGAATCTTCCGGGGTCACCACTGAAGCTTTCTTT
TRBV30	TRBJ2-7	.	TRBD1	CAGQGAHYEQYF	TGTGCCGGACAGGGGGCCCACTACGAGCAGTACTTC
TRBV19	TRBJ2-7	.	.	CASSPGRGTGSYEQYF	TGTGCCAGTAGTCCCGGTCGGGGAACGGGCTCCTACGAGCAGTACTTC
TRBV18	TRBJ1-2	.	TRBD1	CASSPGQGDGYTF	TGTGCCAGCTCACCTGGACAGGGGGATGGCTACACCTTC
TRBV18	TRBJ2-5	.	.	CASSPISADQETQYF	TGTGCCAGCTCACCAATCTCTGCAGATCAAGAGACCCAGTACTTC
TRBV5-1	TRBJ2-1	.	.	CASSLQRSSYNEQFF	TGCGCCAGCAGCTTACAGCGGAGCTCCTACAATGAGCAGTTCTTC
TRBV19	TRBJ2-1	.	.	CASSWASSYNEQFF	TGTGCCAGTAGTTGGGCAAGCTCCTACAATGAGCAGTTCTTC
TRBV6-6	TRBJ1-2	.	TRBD1	CASSPLGQNYGYTF	TGTGCCAGCAGCCCCCTGGGACAGAACTATGGCTACACCTTC
TRBV6-5	TRBJ1-2	.	.	CASSYSPGSDYGYTF	TGTGCCAGCAGTTACTCGCCGGGGTCCGACTATGGCTACACCTTC
TRBV19	TRBJ2-2	.	.	CASTMGGTGELFF	TGTGCCAGTACCATGGGGGGTACCGGGGAGCTGTTTTTT
TRBV5-5	TRBJ1-1	.	TRBD1	CASSSGQSTEAFF	TGTGCCAGCAGCTCGGGACAGAGCACTGAAGCTTTCTTT
TRBV12-1	TRBJ1-1	.	.	CASSSALGWTAEAFF	TGTGCCAGCAGCTCCGCTTTGGGGTGGACAGCTGAAGCTTTCTTT
TRBV29-1	TRBJ2-1	.	.	CSVGLDYNEQFF	TGCAGCGTTGGGCTAGACTACAATGAGCAGTTCTTC
TRBV21-1	TRBJ2-7	.	.	CASTILAGETYEQYF	TGTGCCAGCACCATACTAGCGGGAGAGACCTACGAGCAGTACTTC
TRBV27	TRBJ2-7	.	TRBD2	CASRISGGSGSEQYF	TGTGCCAGCAGGATCTCTGGGGGTAGCGGGAGTGAGCAGTACTTC
TRBV11-2	TRBJ2-1	once	.	CASSLGRVSYNEQFF	TGTGCCAGCAGCTTAGGTCGGGTCTCCTACAATGAGCAGTTCTTC
TRBV10-1	TRBJ1-2	.	.	CASSEPGTPLRGYTF	TGCGCCAGCAGTGAACCCGGGACACCCCTCCGGGGCTACACCTTC
TRBV2	TRBJ1-5	.	.	CASSDGDNQPQHF	TGTGCCAGCAGTGACGGGGATAATCAGCCCCAGCATTTT
TRBV27	TRBJ1-5	.	.	CASSFAGGLQPQHF	TGTGCCAGCAGTTTTGCGGGGGGGCTACAGCCCCAGCATTTT
TRBV6-6	TRBJ1-5	.	.	CASRPTAFSNQPQHF	TGTGCCAGCAGACCTACAGCATTTAGCAATCAGCCCCAGCATTTT